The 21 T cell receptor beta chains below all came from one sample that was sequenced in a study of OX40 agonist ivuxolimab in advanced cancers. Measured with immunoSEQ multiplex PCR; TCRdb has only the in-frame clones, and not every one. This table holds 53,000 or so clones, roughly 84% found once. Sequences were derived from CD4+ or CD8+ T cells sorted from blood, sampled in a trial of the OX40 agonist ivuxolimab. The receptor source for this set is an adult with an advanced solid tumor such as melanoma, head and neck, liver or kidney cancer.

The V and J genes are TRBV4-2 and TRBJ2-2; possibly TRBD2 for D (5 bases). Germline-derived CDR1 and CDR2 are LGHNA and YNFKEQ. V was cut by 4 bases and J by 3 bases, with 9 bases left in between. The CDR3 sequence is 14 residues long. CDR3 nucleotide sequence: TGTGCCAGCAGCCGAGGGATCGACACCGGGGAGCTGTTTTTT. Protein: CASSRGIDTGELFF.

The CDR3 DNA follows: TGTGCCAGCAGCTTGGCCAAGGGACCAGGGAATGAGCAGTTCTTC. As protein: CASSLAKGPGNEQFF. The chain carries TRBV5-5 and TRBJ2-1, with D possibly called TRBD1 or TRBD2 (5 bases each). The CDR3 contains 15 residues. CDR1 and CDR2 from the germline V gene are SGHKS and YYEKEE (reference sequence). V was clipped by 0 bases and J by 7 bases, with 14 bases between them.

The chain's CDR3 is CASKVGGATTDTQYF. CDR3 nucleotides: TGTGCCAGCAAGGTAGGAGGGGCGACCACAGATACGCAGTATTTT. The genes are TRBV6-5 and TRBJ2-3, with D perhaps matching TRBD2 (6 bases). CDR3 length: 15 amino acids. With 7 bases removed from V and 2 bases from J, the gap between germline ends came to 16 bases. Germline V gives CDR1 MNHEY, CDR2 SVGAGI.

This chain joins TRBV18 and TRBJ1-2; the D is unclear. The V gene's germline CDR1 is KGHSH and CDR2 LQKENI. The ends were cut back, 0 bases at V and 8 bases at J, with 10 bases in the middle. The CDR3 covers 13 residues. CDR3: CASSPPGYDGYTF. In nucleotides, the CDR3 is TGTGCCAGCTCACCACCAGGGTATGACGGCTACACCTTC.

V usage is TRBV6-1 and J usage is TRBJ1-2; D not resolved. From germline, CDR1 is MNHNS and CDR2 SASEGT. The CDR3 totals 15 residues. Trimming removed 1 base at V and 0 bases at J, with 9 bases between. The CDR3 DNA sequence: TGTGCCAGCAGTGAAGTAACGTCGGCTAACTATGGCTACACCTTC. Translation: CASSEVTSANYGYTF.

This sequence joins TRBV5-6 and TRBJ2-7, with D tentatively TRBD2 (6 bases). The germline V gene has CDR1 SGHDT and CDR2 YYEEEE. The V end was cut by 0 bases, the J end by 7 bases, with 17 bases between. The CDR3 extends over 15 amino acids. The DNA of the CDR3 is TGTGCCAGCAGCTTGGCCGAGGGCAGGGCGGGAGAGCAGTACTTC. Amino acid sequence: CASSLAEGRAGEQYF.

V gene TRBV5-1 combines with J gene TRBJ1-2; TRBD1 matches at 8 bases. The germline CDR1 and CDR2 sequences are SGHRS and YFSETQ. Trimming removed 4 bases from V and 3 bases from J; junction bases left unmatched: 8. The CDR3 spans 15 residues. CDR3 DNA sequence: TGCGCCAGCAGCACACAGACAGGGGATGACTATGGCTACACCTTC. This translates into CASSTQTGDDYGYTF.

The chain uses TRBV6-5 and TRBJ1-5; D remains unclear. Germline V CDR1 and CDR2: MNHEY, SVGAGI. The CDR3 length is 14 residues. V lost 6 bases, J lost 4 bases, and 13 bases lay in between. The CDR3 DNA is TGTGCCAGCAGCAACGCGGAGAAAAATCAGCCCCAGCATTTT. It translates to CASSNAEKNQPQHF.

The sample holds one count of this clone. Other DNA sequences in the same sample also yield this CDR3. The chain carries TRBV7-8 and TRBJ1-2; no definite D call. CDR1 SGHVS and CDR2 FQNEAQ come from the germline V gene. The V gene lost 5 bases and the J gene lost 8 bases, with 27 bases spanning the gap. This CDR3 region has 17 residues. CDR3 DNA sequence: TGTGCCAGCAGCCCCCGAGGAGGTATTGTGCCATGGATCGGCTACACCTTC. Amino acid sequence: CASSPRGGIVPWIGYTF.

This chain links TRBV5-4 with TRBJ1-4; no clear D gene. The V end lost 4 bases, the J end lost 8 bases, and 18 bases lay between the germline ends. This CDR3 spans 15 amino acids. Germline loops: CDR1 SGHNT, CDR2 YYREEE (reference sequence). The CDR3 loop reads CASSQMTTIGEKLFF. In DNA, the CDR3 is TGTGCCAGCAGCCAAATGACGACAATTGGGGAAAAACTGTTTTTT.

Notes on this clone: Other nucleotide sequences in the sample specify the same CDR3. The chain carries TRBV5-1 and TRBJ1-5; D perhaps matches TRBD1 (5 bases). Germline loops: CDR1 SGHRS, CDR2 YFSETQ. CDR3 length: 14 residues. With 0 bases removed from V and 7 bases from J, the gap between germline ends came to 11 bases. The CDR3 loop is CASSLDGGLQPQHF. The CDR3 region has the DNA TGCGCCAGCAGCTTGGATGGGGGATTACAGCCCCAGCATTTT.

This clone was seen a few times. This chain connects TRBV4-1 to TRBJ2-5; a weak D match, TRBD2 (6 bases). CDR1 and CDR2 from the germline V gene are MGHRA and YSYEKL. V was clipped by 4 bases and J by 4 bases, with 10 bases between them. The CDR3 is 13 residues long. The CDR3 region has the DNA TGCGCCAGCAGCCGAGGAGGGGTAGAGACCCAGTACTTC. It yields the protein CASSRGGVETQYF.

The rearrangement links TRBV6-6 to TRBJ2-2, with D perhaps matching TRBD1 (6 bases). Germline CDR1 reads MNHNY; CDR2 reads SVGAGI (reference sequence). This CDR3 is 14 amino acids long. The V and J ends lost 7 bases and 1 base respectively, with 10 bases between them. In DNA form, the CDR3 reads TGTGCCAGCAACCCGGGACAGAACACCGGGGAGCTGTTTTTT. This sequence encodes CASNPGQNTGELFF.

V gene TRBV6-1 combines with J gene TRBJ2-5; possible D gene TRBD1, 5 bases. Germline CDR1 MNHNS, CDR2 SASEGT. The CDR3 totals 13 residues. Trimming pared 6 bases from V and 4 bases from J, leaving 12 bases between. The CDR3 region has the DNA TGTGCCAGCAGCCCCCAGGGTGGAGAGACCCAGTACTTC. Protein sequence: CASSPQGGETQYF.

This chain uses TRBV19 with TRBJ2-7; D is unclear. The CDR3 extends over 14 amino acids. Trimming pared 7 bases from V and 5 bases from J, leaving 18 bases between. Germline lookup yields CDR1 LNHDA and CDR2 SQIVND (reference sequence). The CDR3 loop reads CASIWLLESDEQYF. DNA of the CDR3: TGTGCCAGTATTTGGCTTCTGGAGTCGGACGAGCAGTACTTC.

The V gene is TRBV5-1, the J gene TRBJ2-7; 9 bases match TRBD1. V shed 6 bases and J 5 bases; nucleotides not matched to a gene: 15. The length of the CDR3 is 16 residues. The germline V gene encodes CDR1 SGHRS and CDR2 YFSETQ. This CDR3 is CASTGKNGQGINEQYF. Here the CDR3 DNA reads TGCGCCAGCACGGGGAAAAACGGACAGGGGATAAACGAGCAGTACTTC.

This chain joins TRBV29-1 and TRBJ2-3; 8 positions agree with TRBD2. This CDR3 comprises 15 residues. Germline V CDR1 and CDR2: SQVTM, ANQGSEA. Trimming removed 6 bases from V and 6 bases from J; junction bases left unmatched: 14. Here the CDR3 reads CSVRSGSYVFDTQYF. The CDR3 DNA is TGCAGCGTGAGAAGCGGGAGTTACGTGTTTGATACGCAGTATTTT.

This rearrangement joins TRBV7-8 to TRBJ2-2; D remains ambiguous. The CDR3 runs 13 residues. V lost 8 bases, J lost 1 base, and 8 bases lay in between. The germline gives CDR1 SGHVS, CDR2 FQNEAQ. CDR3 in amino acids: CASGVMNTGELFF. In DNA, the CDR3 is TGTGCCAGCGGGGTCATGAACACCGGGGAGCTGTTTTTT.

The CDR3 DNA sequence: TGTGCCAGCAGTGAATCGAGACAGGGAGTTCAGCCCCAGCATTTT. Translated, it gives CASSESRQGVQPQHF. The chain employs TRBV6-1 and TRBJ1-5; 7 bases match TRBD1. The length of the CDR3 is 15 residues. The germline gives CDR1 MNHNS, CDR2 SASEGT. Trimming took 2 bases from V and 6 from J; bases not matched to a gene: 7.

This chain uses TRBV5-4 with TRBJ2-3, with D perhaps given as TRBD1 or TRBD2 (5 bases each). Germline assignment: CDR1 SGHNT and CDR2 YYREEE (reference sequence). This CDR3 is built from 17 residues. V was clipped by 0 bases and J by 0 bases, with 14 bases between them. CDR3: CASSLVPWGTSTDTQYF. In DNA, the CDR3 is TGTGCCAGCAGCTTGGTGCCGTGGGGGACCAGCACAGATACGCAGTATTTT.

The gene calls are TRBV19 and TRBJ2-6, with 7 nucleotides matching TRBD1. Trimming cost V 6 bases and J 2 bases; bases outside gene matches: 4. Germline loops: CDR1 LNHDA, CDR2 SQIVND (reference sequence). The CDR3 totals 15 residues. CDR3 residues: CASRPQGAGANVLTF. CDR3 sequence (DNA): TGTGCCAGTAGACCCCAGGGGGCTGGGGCCAACGTCCTGACTTTC.